This T cell receptor (beta chain) was captured in a study of blood T cell repertoires in COVID-19. Looking at the study overall: T cells, B-cell-depleted T cells, or PBMCs supplied cDNA or gDNA.

This CDR3 is 14 amino acids long. The germline CDR1 and CDR2 sequences are SGHTA and FQGNSA. The V and J ends lost 4 bases and 1 base, in that order; junction bases with no gene match: 3. Per the authors' pipeline: Cell counts per sample came from amplifying reference gene primers. Here immunoSEQ multiplex PCR was the method, and the copy in TCRdb shows in-frame clones only, minus some. V, J and clone size were drawn from that table, and D and trimming were deduced from the DNA. Altogether roughly 140,000 clones are present, 80% to 90% being singletons, with the ten largest covering almost 10%. Sequencing was done on a sample of peripheral blood. The genes are TRBV7-2 and TRBJ2-5, with 7 bases fitting TRBD1. This clonotype was obtained from a woman between 45 and 65 years old with acute or convalescent COVID-19. In nucleotides, the CDR3 is TGTGCCAGCAGCTCGGGACAGACCCAAGAGACCCAGTACTTC. Its translation is CASSSGQTQETQYF.